A single sample gave rise to the 25 T cell receptor beta chains below, sequenced in a study of shared clonotypes between healthy human individuals. Only in-frame clones appear in the TCRdb table, and some are missing; sequencing was by immunoSEQ multiplex PCR. The table lists more than 400,000 clones, more than 95% of them singletons. Sequences were obtained from naive CD4+ T cells sorted from blood. Subset in this sample: CD45RA+ positively selected. The receptors originated from a woman aged 25 to 39 in good health.

The chain recombines TRBV5-4 with TRBJ1-1; 8 nucleotides match TRBD1. This CDR3 is built from 16 residues. CDR1 SGHNT and CDR2 YYREEE come from the germline V gene (reference sequence). V trimming: 5 bases; J trimming: 0 bases; junction bases outside the gene matches: 9. The CDR3 nucleotides are TGTGCCAGCAGGCCAGGGGGCGCGAGGGTGAACACTGAAGCTTTCTTT. Residues: CASRPGGARVNTEAFF.

The chain has TRBV28 and TRBJ2-1; 7 bases are a match to TRBD1. This CDR3 is built from 14 residues. Germline-derived CDR1 and CDR2 are MDHEN and SYDVKM. Trimming at V came to 5 bases and at J to 5 bases, leaving 6 bases not matched to a gene. CDR3 residues: CASSPGQVNNEQFF. Here the CDR3 DNA reads TGTGCCAGCAGTCCCGGACAGGTCAACAATGAGCAGTTCTTC.

The genes are TRBV5-1 and TRBJ2-7; the match to TRBD2 covers 9 bases. Trimming at V came to 3 bases and at J to 5 bases, leaving 6 bases not matched to a gene. The CDR3 is 14 amino acids. Germline V lookup: CDR1 SGHRS, CDR2 YFSETQ. The CDR3 DNA reads as TGCGCCAGCAGCTGGGGGGTAGCGGGAGACGAGCAGTACTTC. As protein: CASSWGVAGDEQYF.

This chain uses TRBV5-1 with TRBJ2-3; TRBD2 might be the D (6 bases). Germline CDR1 SGHRS, CDR2 YFSETQ. Trimming shortened V by 4 bases and J by 0 bases, and 15 bases separated the two germline ends. The CDR3 is made up of 16 amino acids. CDR3 nucleotide sequence: TGCGCCAGCAGCACGGGGACTGGATCTAGCACAGATACGCAGTATTTT. Its protein is CASSTGTGSSTDTQYF.

Note on this clone: A junction boundary mismatches the germline segment, possibly from a read error. The V gene is TRBV6-5, the J gene TRBJ2-7; a weak D match, TRBD2 (6 bases). Germline lookup yields CDR1 MNHEY and CDR2 SVGAGI. CDR3 length equals 13 residues. The CDR3 here is CASSYSPEETSNF. The DNA for the CDR3 is TGTGCCAGCAGTTACTCGCCGGAGGAGACTAGTAACTTC.

The CDR3 is CASNLDLGAKTQYF. In DNA, the CDR3 is TGTGCCAGCAACTTAGACCTGGGGGCGAAGACCCAGTACTTC. The V call is TRBV18, the J call TRBJ2-5, with D perhaps matching TRBD1 (6 bases). The CDR3 totals 14 residues. CDR1 and CDR2 (germline): KGHSH, LQKENI. V was shortened by 8 bases and J by 6 bases, with 19 bases between the two germline ends.

The chain is built from TRBV6-5 and TRBJ2-7; D may be TRBD2 (6 bases). Trimming left V 0 bases short and J 2 bases short, with 11 bases between. Germline V gene lookup returns CDR1 MNHEY and CDR2 SVGAGI. The length of the CDR3 is 15 residues. CDR3 amino acids: CASSYSLSGAYEQYF. CDR3 coding DNA: TGTGCCAGCAGTTACTCGTTATCGGGGGCCTACGAGCAGTACTTC.

The chain uses TRBV7-2 and TRBJ2-7; perhaps D is TRBD1 or TRBD2 (6 bases each). V shed 7 bases and J shed 6 bases, with 19 bases lying between them. The CDR3 runs to 14 residues. Germline CDR1 is SGHTA and CDR2 is FQGNSA. CDR3 sequence (DNA): TGTGCCAGCACCACAATGGGGGGCCTCGGCGAGCAGTACTTC. Amino acid sequence: CASTTMGGLGEQYF.

This clone was picked up one time. This sequence joins TRBV4-2 and TRBJ1-4; D is undetermined. V was shortened by 0 bases and J by 0 bases, with 11 bases between the two germline ends. The V gene's germline CDR1 is LGHNA and CDR2 YNFKEQ. The CDR3 loop spans 17 amino acids. CDR3 region: CASSQDLSPATNEKLFF. CDR3 coding DNA: TGTGCCAGCAGCCAAGATCTGAGCCCCGCAACTAATGAAAAACTGTTTTTT.

This chain joins TRBV27 and TRBJ1-1; D is unresolved. The germline gives CDR1 MNHEY, CDR2 SMNVEV (reference sequence). The CDR3 covers 13 residues. Deletions cut 0 bases from V and 9 bases from J, with 11 bases between. The CDR3 nucleotides read TGTGCCAGCAGTTTATCTTGGCCAAATAAAGCTTTCTTT. It yields the protein CASSLSWPNKAFF.

This clone was found once. The J gene is TRBJ2-5, the V gene TRBV7-6; weak D call: TRBD2 (5 bases). This CDR3 has 13 amino acids. The V and J ends lost 4 bases and 3 bases respectively, with 9 bases between them. Germline CDR1 reads SGHVS; CDR2 reads FNYEAQ. The CDR3 loop is CASSYGLEETQYF. CDR3 DNA sequence: TGTGCCAGCAGCTACGGACTGGAAGAGACCCAGTACTTC.

This clone was detected a few times. This chain joins TRBV5-1 and TRBJ1-4; D remains ambiguous. V lost 4 bases to trimming and J lost 8 bases, with 15 bases between them. The CDR3 contains 14 residues. In germline, CDR1 is SGHRS, CDR2 YFSETQ. CDR3 DNA: TGCGCCAGCAGCCTGGATGGGGTTCGGGAAAAACTGTTTTTT. This codes for CASSLDGVREKLFF.

The CDR3 spells CASSKGLAEAYEQYF. The DNA of the CDR3 is TGTGCCAGCAGCAAAGGACTAGCGGAGGCCTACGAGCAGTACTTC. The J gene is TRBJ2-7, the V gene TRBV21-1; the listed D gene, TRBD2, was not tested against the DNA. TRBV21-1 is shown as a pseudogene. CDR3 length: 15 amino acids.

V and J are TRBV4-1 and TRBJ1-5, with 9 bases matching TRBD1. The germline CDR1 and CDR2 sequences are MGHRA and YSYEKL. This CDR3 has 16 residues. The J segment lost 4 bases and the V segment lost 2 bases, leaving 6 bases of the junction unmatched. For the CDR3, the DNA is TGCGCCAGCAGCCAAAGACAGGGGGGGGTAAATCAGCCCCAGCATTTT. It yields the protein CASSQRQGGVNQPQHF.

The chain is built from TRBV28 and TRBJ2-7, with D maybe TRBD1 (6 bases). This CDR3 is built from 13 residues. V lost 6 bases to trimming and J lost 2 bases, with 11 bases between them. Germline V CDR1 and CDR2: MDHEN, SYDVKM. CDR3 coding DNA: TGTGCCAGCAGGAAGGACAGCGCCTACGAGCAGTACTTC. The encoded protein is CASRKDSAYEQYF.

The gene calls are TRBV11-2 and TRBJ1-1; D is unresolved. The CDR3 contains 15 residues. V was cut by 7 bases and J by 2 bases, with 17 bases left in between. CDR1 is SGHAT and CDR2 is FQNNGV in the germline V gene. CDR3 sequence: CASTTIVGFNTEAFF. Here the CDR3 DNA reads TGTGCCAGCACCACCATCGTGGGGTTTAACACTGAAGCTTTCTTT.

This chain's CDR3 is CASSLVASASSGNTIYF. DNA of the CDR3: TGCGCCAGCAGCTTGGTCGCCAGCGCTAGCTCTGGAAACACCATATATTTT. V is TRBV5-1 and J is TRBJ1-3; D remains unclear. V lost 0 bases, J lost 0 bases, and 13 bases lay in between. In germline, CDR1 is SGHRS, CDR2 YFSETQ. This CDR3 comprises 17 residues. The full variable domain, with the rest looked up from reference TRBV5-1 and TRBJ1-3, is KAGVTQTPRYLIKTRGQQVTLSCSPISGHRSVSWYQQTPGQGLQFLFEYFSETQRNKGNFPGRFSGRQFSNSRSEMNVSTLELGDSALYLCASSLVASASSGNTIYFGEGSWLTVV.

The rearrangement joins TRBV5-6 to TRBJ2-3; D not certain. Germline-derived CDR1 and CDR2 are SGHDT and YYEEEE. Trimming cost V 0 bases and J 9 bases, with 8 bases left between them. The CDR3 totals 12 residues. CDR3 residues: CASSLDQFTQYF. The CDR3 DNA reads TGTGCCAGCAGCTTGGACCAATTCACGCAGTATTTT. The full variable domain, its missing parts supplied by reference TRBV5-6 and TRBJ2-3, is DAGVTQSPTHLIKTRGQQVTLRCSPKSGHDTVSWYQQALGQGPQFIFQYYEEEERQRGNFPDRFSGHQFPNYSSELNVNALLLGDSALYLCASSLDQFTQYFGPGTRLTVL.

V gene TRBV5-1 combines with J gene TRBJ2-1, with D maybe TRBD1 (5 bases). CDR3 size: 15 residues. The V end was cut by 4 bases, the J end by 0 bases, with 11 bases between. Germline V gene lookup returns CDR1 SGHRS and CDR2 YFSETQ. The CDR3, as DNA: TGCGCCAGCAGCGTACAGGACGTCTCCTACAATGAGCAGTTCTTC. Protein product: CASSVQDVSYNEQFF.

The chain has TRBV27 and TRBJ2-3; 9 nucleotides agree with TRBD2. Germline V gives CDR1 MNHEY, CDR2 SMNVEV (reference sequence). The CDR3 covers 16 residues. J gave up 4 bases and V 3 bases, and 8 bases lay outside the gene matches. The CDR3 nucleotides read TGTGCCAGCAGTTTTGCCCCTAGCGGGACCCCAGATACGCAGTATTTT. It encodes CASSFAPSGTPDTQYF.

The chain joins TRBV19 to TRBJ1-3; D gene ambiguous. Trimming pared 3 bases from V and 0 bases from J, leaving 6 bases between. Germline loops: CDR1 LNHDA, CDR2 SQIVND (reference sequence). The CDR3 length is 14 residues. Here the CDR3 DNA reads TGTGCCAGTAGTATCCGAAGCTCTGGAAACACCATATATTTT. Its protein is CASSIRSSGNTIYF.

V and J are TRBV11-2 and TRBJ2-1; 15 bases are a match to TRBD2. This CDR3 has 18 residues. CDR1 is SGHAT and CDR2 is FQNNGV in the germline V gene. With V trimmed by 0 bases and J by 4 bases, 4 bases remained unmatched. CDR3 nucleotide sequence: TGTGCCAGCAGCTTAGATCTTGGACTAGCGGGAGGGTACAATGAGCAGTTCTTC. It is translated as CASSLDLGLAGGYNEQFF. Full variable domain (remainder filled in from reference TRBV11-2 and TRBJ2-1): EAGVAQSPRYKIIEKRQSVAFWCNPISGHATLYWYQQILGQGPKLLIQFQNNGVVDDSQLPKDRFSAERLKGVDSTLKIQPAKLEDSAVYLCASSLDLGLAGGYNEQFFGPGTRLTVL.

The J gene is TRBJ1-2, the V gene TRBV2; perhaps TRBD1 as D (6 bases). Germline lookup yields CDR1 SNHLY and CDR2 FYNNEI. Trimming removed 6 bases at V and 6 bases at J, with 14 bases between. This CDR3 contains 13 residues. The CDR3 DNA reads TGTGCCAGCAGCTCCGAGGGGACACATGGCTACACCTTC. Protein: CASSSEGTHGYTF.

The CDR3 loop reads CASSYSSKQDYEQYF. DNA for the CDR3: TGTGCCAGCAGTTACTCGAGTAAACAGGACTACGAGCAGTACTTC. The genes are TRBV6-5 and TRBJ2-7; D may be TRBD1 (5 bases). CDR1 and CDR2 (germline): MNHEY, SVGAGI. V shed 0 bases and J shed 3 bases, with 12 bases lying between them. The CDR3 is 15 residues long.

The CDR3 loop is CASSHQGSPLHF. The CDR3 nucleotides read TGCGCCAGCAGCCACCAAGGTTCACCCCTCCACTTT. The genes are TRBV4-1 and TRBJ1-6; D unclear. V dropped 3 bases and J dropped 9 bases, with 6 bases sitting between them. Germline V gene data show CDR1 as MGHRA and CDR2 as YSYEKL. CDR3 length: 12 amino acids.